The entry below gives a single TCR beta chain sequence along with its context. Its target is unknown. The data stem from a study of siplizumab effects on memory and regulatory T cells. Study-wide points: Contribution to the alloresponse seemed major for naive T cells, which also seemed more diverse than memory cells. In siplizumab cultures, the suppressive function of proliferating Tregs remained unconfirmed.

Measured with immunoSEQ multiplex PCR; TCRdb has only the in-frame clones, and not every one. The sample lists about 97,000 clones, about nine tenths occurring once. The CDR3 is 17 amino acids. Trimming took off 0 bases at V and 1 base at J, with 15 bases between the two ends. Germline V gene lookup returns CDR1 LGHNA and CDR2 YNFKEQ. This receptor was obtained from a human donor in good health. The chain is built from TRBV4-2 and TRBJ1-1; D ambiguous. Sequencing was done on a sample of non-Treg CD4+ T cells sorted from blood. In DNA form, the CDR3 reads TGTGCCAGCAGCCAAGATCGGACGGGTCCTGCGAACACTGAAGCTTTCTTT. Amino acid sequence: CASSQDRTGPANTEAFF.